Each of the 16 T cell receptor beta chains below was sequenced from the same sample in a study of naive and memory T cell subsets. Two oligonucleotides, mixed equimolar, formed the beta constant-region primer covering TRBC1 and TRBC2. Four rounds of PCR amplified the ligated cDNA using nested alpha and beta constant-region primers plus SP2. TCRdb redid the calling of the UMI-ligation and nested PCR reads with MiXCR, one entry per CDR3 protein. The data show over 100,000 distinct CDR3 sequences, 36% seen once. The material sequenced was central memory CD4+ T cells from blood. The receptors shown here come from a human donor in good health.

This clonotype was found a few times. The chain employs TRBV29-1 and TRBJ2-7, with TRBD2 matching over 7 bases. This CDR3 has 12 amino acids. V lost 1 base, J lost 7 bases, and 4 bases stayed unmatched. In germline, CDR1 is SQVTM, CDR2 ANQGSEA. CDR3 in amino acids: CSVEGGGREQYF. CDR3 DNA: TGCAGCGTTGAAGGCGGGGGACGGGAGCAGTACTTC.

This clonotype appeared once. CDR3 residues: CASHRATAQETQYF. The CDR3 nucleotides read TGTGCCAGCCATAGGGCGACAGCCCAAGAGACCCAGTACTTC. This chain links TRBV6-6 with TRBJ2-5, with a weak D call TRBD1 (5 bases). Germline V gene sequence: CDR1 MNHNY, CDR2 SVGAGI (reference sequence). V was cut by 8 bases and J by 1 base, with 14 bases left in between. This CDR3 region has 14 residues.

The V gene is TRBV5-1, the J gene TRBJ1-1; the D is unclear. This CDR3 has 13 residues. From germline, CDR1 is SGHRS and CDR2 YFSETQ. V shed 5 bases and J shed 0 bases, with 8 bases lying between them. The CDR3 loop reads CASRDFMNTEAFF. The CDR3 DNA is TGCGCCAGCAGGGACTTCATGAACACTGAAGCTTTCTTT.

The CDR3 is CASSARPGQGVAYEQYF. The CDR3 bases are TGTGCCAGCAGTGCCCGACCGGGACAGGGGGTCGCCTACGAGCAGTACTTC. This chain links TRBV27 with TRBJ2-7, with 11 bases aligning to TRBD1. CDR1 and CDR2 (germline): MNHEY, SMNVEV (reference sequence). V lost 5 bases, J lost 2 bases, and 11 bases stayed unmatched. The CDR3 extends over 17 amino acids.

This sequence joins TRBV28 and TRBJ1-6; D is possibly TRBD1 (5 bases). The CDR3 contains 15 residues. V was shortened by 3 bases and J by 10 bases, with 16 bases between the two germline ends. The germline V gene has CDR1 MDHEN and CDR2 SYDVKM. The CDR3 DNA reads TGTGCCAGCAGTTTCTTGGGAGGGACCGCATCACCCCTCCACTTT. It codes for CASSFLGGTASPLHF.

V and J are TRBV28 and TRBJ2-3; D is perhaps TRBD1 (6 bases). The CDR3 extends over 12 amino acids. CDR1 MDHEN and CDR2 SYDVKM come from the germline V gene. The V end was cut by 6 bases, the J end by 9 bases, with 13 bases between. This CDR3 reads CASSTQGRTQYF. The CDR3 DNA reads TGTGCCAGCAGCACCCAGGGGCGGACGCAGTATTTT.

This clonotype was counted only a few times. The chain is built from TRBV6-1 and TRBJ2-2; D could derive from TRBD1 or TRBD2 (6 bases each). The germline CDR1 and CDR2 sequences are MNHNS and SASEGT. The CDR3 extends over 19 amino acids. The V gene lost 2 bases and the J gene lost 5 bases, with 24 bases spanning the gap. The CDR3 region has the DNA TGTGCCAGCAGTGAAAGGGGAAGTTCGGGGGCAGGGAGGACCGGGGAGCTGTTTTTT. The encoded protein is CASSERGSSGAGRTGELFF.

This clonotype was recorded at least ten times. The chain employs TRBV9 and TRBJ2-3, with D hard to call. The germline V gene encodes CDR1 SGDLS and CDR2 YYNGEE. Trimming removed 4 bases from V and 0 bases from J, with 12 bases in between. There are 15 residues in the CDR3. DNA of the CDR3: TGTGCCAGCAGCCCGTCGCCAGGAAGCACAGATACGCAGTATTTT. As protein: CASSPSPGSTDTQYF.

V gene TRBV3-1 combines with J gene TRBJ2-3; D gene unclear. CDR1 LGHDT and CDR2 YNNKEL come from the germline V gene (reference sequence). The CDR3 extends over 17 amino acids. Trimming shortened V by 0 bases and J by 1 base, and 14 bases separated the two germline ends. The CDR3: CASSQDPGRRGTDTQYF. The CDR3 nucleotides read TGTGCCAGCAGCCAAGACCCTGGTCGACGAGGCACAGATACGCAGTATTTT.

This clonotype was observed a handful of times. This chain links TRBV11-2 with TRBJ2-2; a possible D gene is TRBD2 (6 bases). The germline V and J ends were trimmed by 5 bases and 10 bases, with 20 bases remaining between them. CDR1 and CDR2 (germline): SGHAT, FQNNGV. This CDR3 is 15 amino acids long. CDR3 in DNA: TGTGCCAGCAGCCGCCGGGCGGGAAACCTCGCGGAGCTGTTTTTT. Translation gives CASSRRAGNLAELFF.

This clonotype has only a few counts. V gene TRBV2 combines with J gene TRBJ1-6; D might be TRBD1 (5 bases). V was clipped by 11 bases and J by 6 bases, with 14 bases between them. Germline V gene lookup returns CDR1 SNHLY and CDR2 FYNNEI. The CDR3 loop spans 13 amino acids. CDR3 protein: CAGKGPLNSPLHF. In nucleotides, the CDR3 is TGTGCCGGAAAGGGGCCCCTTAATTCACCCCTCCACTTT.

The V gene is TRBV29-1, the J gene TRBJ2-5, with TRBD2 matching over 9 bases. CDR1 is SQVTM, CDR2 ANQGSEA, per germline. Unmatched junction bases numbered 5, after V lost 7 bases and J lost 5 bases. There are 12 residues in the CDR3. CDR3 amino acids: CSAGGGAETQYF. For the CDR3, the DNA is TGCAGCGCCGGCGGGGGGGCGGAGACCCAGTACTTC.

The chain carries TRBV28 and TRBJ2-5, with 10 bases identical to TRBD2. CDR3 length: 15 residues. Trimming removed 6 bases from V and 7 bases from J; junction bases left unmatched: 11. The germline V gene has CDR1 MDHEN and CDR2 SYDVKM. The CDR3 nucleotides are TGTGCCAGCAGGGCCCGGACTAGCGGACAGGGGACCCAGTACTTC. This translates into CASRARTSGQGTQYF.

V is TRBV29-1 and J is TRBJ1-1; tentative D call: TRBD1 (5 bases). V shed 4 bases and J shed 4 bases, with 13 bases lying between them. The CDR3 contains 13 residues. Germline values: CDR1 SQVTM, CDR2 ANQGSEA. Written as DNA, the CDR3 is TGCAGCGTTGCCGAGGCGGGGGTCACTGAAGCTTTCTTT. Translation: CSVAEAGVTEAFF.

V usage is TRBV6-2 or TRBV6-3 and J usage is TRBJ2-1, with D perhaps assigned TRBD1 or TRBD2 (5 bases each). From germline, CDR1 is MNHEY and CDR2 SVGEGT. The CDR3 contains 16 residues. V lost 0 bases and J 3 bases, leaving 12 bases between the germline ends. The CDR3 loop reads CASSYSIGTVYNEQFF. The CDR3 coding sequence is TGTGCCAGCAGTTACTCGATCGGGACGGTCTACAATGAGCAGTTCTTC.

J is TRBJ1-5 and V is TRBV6-6; possibly TRBD1 for D (5 bases). V was trimmed by 4 bases and J by 1 base, leaving 14 bases between them. From germline, CDR1 is MNHNY and CDR2 SVGAGI (reference sequence). This CDR3 region has 16 residues. The CDR3 spells CASSSSWGRSNQPQHF. The CDR3 nucleotides are TGTGCCAGCAGTTCTTCCTGGGGCAGGAGCAATCAGCCCCAGCATTTT.